This T cell receptor (beta chain) was recorded in a study of cytomegalovirus exposure and HLA in healthy donors. Whole-study findings and limits: Association of roughly 18,000 TCR beta sequences with HLA alleles was found at 0.05 false discovery rate in a later analysis. Most sequenced TCRs were rare (though some public TCRs occurred in many donors). V- and J-gene trimming in TCR beta was tied to a missense DCLRE1C variant by an analysis performed later.

On this clone itself: Antigen unknown.

The V gene's germline CDR1 is SGHNT and CDR2 YYREEE (reference sequence). This CDR3 contains 16 residues. V lost 4 bases and J lost 5; bases outside the gene matches: 4. It was with 60 Vbeta and 13 Jbeta primers that the PCR ran. The repertoire was sequenced with immunoSEQ multiplex PCR; TCRdb's copy has only in-frame clones and lacks some. The sample includes about 160,000 clones, around 88% of them seen just once. The genes are TRBV5-4 and TRBJ2-2; 14 nucleotides match TRBD2. The sample comprised PBMCs. This clonotype originated in a woman aged 25 to 39 in good health and CMV-seronegative. Here the CDR3 reads CASSRGLAGATGELFF. In DNA form, the CDR3 reads TGTGCCAGCAGCCGGGGACTAGCGGGAGCGACCGGGGAGCTGTTTTTT. Together with reference TRBV5-4 and TRBJ2-2, the CDR3 gives the full variable domain: ETGVTQSPTHLIKTRGQQVTLRCSSQSGHNTVSWYQQALGQGPQFIFQYYREEENGRGNFPPRFSGLQFPNYSSELNVNALELDDSALYLCASSRGLAGATGELFFGEGSRLTVL.